The clone carrying this T cell receptor beta chain was picked up a small number of times. What it binds is unknown. This specimen belongs to a study of T cells after posttransplantation cyclophosphamide. Whole-study findings and limits: TRB overlap between skin or GI tissue T cells and blood was limited. Recipient CMV seropositivity and CMV reactivation strongly tracked TRB clonality. Donor-recipient repertoire similarity was low at 1-2 months, rising over year one.

TCRdb's copy holds only in-frame clones and misses some; the assay was immunoSEQ multiplex PCR. Listed for the sample are fewer than 7,500 clones, none seen a single time. Busulfan-fludarabine conditioning, marrow transplant, and cyclophosphamide on days +3 and +4 were administered. This CDR3 comprises 15 residues. J gave up 6 bases and V 2 bases, and 6 bases lay outside the gene matches. Looked up from germline, CDR1 is MDHEN and CDR2 is SYDVKM. The starting material was PBMCs, obtained after allogeneic stem cell transplant with posttransplant cyclophosphamide. This TCR was recovered from a female patient aged 50-65 years who received an allogeneic stem cell transplant from an unrelated donor, was CMV-positive, and had acute GVHD only. The T cells may come from the graft donor. The J gene is TRBJ2-7, the V gene TRBV28; 11 positions match TRBD1. CDR3 sequence (DNA): TGTGCCAGCAGTTTACCCTCCGGGACAGGGGGCGAGCAGTACTTC. It is translated as CASSLPSGTGGEQYF.